This T cell receptor beta chain was sequenced during a study of T cells in Graves' hyperthyroidism and ophthalmopathy. Trimming took 0 bases from V and 7 from J, leaving 13 bases between them. This CDR3 contains 14 residues. The germline V gene encodes CDR1 LNHNV and CDR2 YYDKDF (reference sequence). TCR beta CDR3 regions were amplified from RNA transcripts. HTBI primers were the set used in a first-round RT-PCR of the TCR CDR3. TCRdb passed the multiplex PCR reads through MiXCR, listing each CDR3 protein once. Among approximately 610,000 distinct CDR3 sequences, roughly 14% were seen once, and the ten largest hold approximately 4.2%. This clonotype was counted ten times or more.

The sample taken for sequencing was blood. This receptor was obtained from a woman aged 40 to 50 with Graves' ophthalmopathy. The gene calls are TRBV15 and TRBJ2-7; unclear D gene. As DNA, the CDR3 is TGTGCCACCAGCAGAGATCTAGTGAATCCTGAGCAGTACTTC. This gives the protein CATSRDLVNPEQYF.